A single sample is the source of the 23 T cell receptor beta chains below, sequenced in a study of shared clonotypes between healthy human individuals. Sequencing was performed with immunoSEQ multiplex PCR; in TCRdb, only in-frame clones are kept and a portion is missing. The table lists about 1.1 million clones, 60% to 80% of them singletons. What was sequenced was memory CD4+ T cells from PBMCs. Subset in this sample: CD45RA-negative fraction. These receptors were obtained from a man younger than 35 in good health. Some clones in this sample may be carry-over from other donors' samples.

The chain couples TRBV4-2 to TRBJ2-7; TRBD2 matches at 12 bases. The CDR3 covers 16 residues. With V trimmed by 4 bases and J by 5 bases, 9 bases remained unmatched. CDR1 and CDR2 from the germline V gene are LGHNA and YNFKEQ. The CDR3 region is CASSPNLAGGPHEQYF. CDR3 nucleotides: TGTGCCAGCAGCCCAAATCTAGCGGGAGGGCCCCACGAGCAGTACTTC.

This chain links TRBV5-1 with TRBJ1-1; possibly TRBD1 for D (6 bases). The germline V gene has CDR1 SGHRS and CDR2 YFSETQ. This CDR3 has 14 amino acids. Trimming pared 4 bases from V and 4 bases from J, leaving 14 bases between. CDR3 DNA sequence: TGCGCCAGCAGCCGAGACGGCAGGGGCACTGAAGCTTTCTTT. Its translation: CASSRDGRGTEAFF.

The chain uses TRBV6-1 and TRBJ2-7; D unresolved. This CDR3 spans 15 amino acids. CDR1 and CDR2 (germline): MNHNS, SASEGT. The V and J ends lost 4 bases and 0 bases respectively, with 13 bases between them. The CDR3 spells CASSAVKGGSYEQYF. In DNA form, the CDR3 reads TGTGCCAGCAGTGCGGTGAAGGGCGGCTCCTACGAGCAGTACTTC.

The CDR3 here is CASSISGGWEQYF. Written as DNA, the CDR3 is TGTGCCAGCAGCATCAGCGGGGGGTGGGAGCAGTACTTC. The chain recombines TRBV28 with TRBJ2-7; 9 bases map to TRBD2. Germline V lookup: CDR1 MDHEN, CDR2 SYDVKM. The CDR3 extends over 13 amino acids. The V gene end was trimmed by 6 bases and the J gene end by 7 bases; junction bases not matched to a gene: 7.

The chain carries TRBV7-8 and TRBJ2-5, with a weak D call TRBD2 (6 bases). Germline V gene lookup returns CDR1 SGHVS and CDR2 FQNEAQ. The CDR3 consists of 15 residues. Trimming shortened V by 5 bases and J by 5 bases, and 18 bases separated the two germline ends. The DNA for the CDR3 is TGTGCCAGCAGCAGGAACCGGGAGAGGTCGGAGACCCAGTACTTC. It is translated as CASSRNRERSETQYF.

This clone was detected only once. The CDR3, as DNA: TGTGCCAGCAGTTTCACCTACGGGTTGGATACGCAGTATTTT. Amino acid sequence: CASSFTYGLDTQYF. The genes are TRBV6-6 and TRBJ2-3; D is undetermined. Trimming shortened V by 4 bases and J by 6 bases, and 14 bases separated the two germline ends. CDR3 size: 14 residues. The germline V gene has CDR1 MNHNY and CDR2 SVGAGI (reference sequence).

This clone occurred once. The chain uses TRBV30 and TRBJ2-1; 8 nucleotides agree with TRBD2. The junction had 11 bases not matched to a gene; V was cut back by 2 bases and J by 14 bases. The CDR3 is 13 residues long. Germline V CDR1 and CDR2: GTSNPN, SVGIG (reference sequence). CDR3 nucleotide sequence: TGTGCCTGGAGTCGTATGGGTCTAGCGGGCAAGTTCTTC. Protein sequence: CAWSRMGLAGKFF.

This chain joins TRBV5-1 and TRBJ1-3; D unresolved. This CDR3 comprises 14 residues. Trimming stripped 4 bases from V and 3 bases from J, with 11 bases between. Germline-derived CDR1 and CDR2 are SGHRS and YFSETQ. The CDR3: CASSPAGDGNTIYF. CDR3 sequence (DNA): TGCGCCAGCAGCCCCGCGGGAGATGGAAACACCATATATTTT.

V and J are TRBV2 and TRBJ1-1; D is ambiguous. The CDR3 sequence is 13 residues long. Trimming removed 8 bases at V and 0 bases at J, with 10 bases between. Germline loops: CDR1 SNHLY, CDR2 FYNNEI. The DNA of the CDR3 is TGTGCCAGCTCGACAAATATGAACACTGAAGCTTTCTTT. Translating it yields CASSTNMNTEAFF.

This chain links TRBV2 with TRBJ1-4; the D is unclear. The CDR3 consists of 15 residues. Germline lookup yields CDR1 SNHLY and CDR2 FYNNEI. V shed 7 bases and J shed 5 bases, with 17 bases lying between them. The CDR3 protein is CASKATSQGNEKLFF. The CDR3 coding sequence is TGTGCCAGCAAGGCCACGTCGCAAGGGAATGAAAAACTGTTTTTT. The complete variable domain, with remaining parts taken from reference TRBV2 and TRBJ1-4, reads EPEVTQTPSHQVTQMGQEVILRCVPISNHLYFYWYRQILGQKVEFLVSFYNNEISEKSEIFDDQFSVERPDGSNFTLKIRSTKLEDSAMYFCASKATSQGNEKLFFGSGTQLSVL.

The chain couples TRBV5-1 to TRBJ2-3; D call uncertain. The CDR3 contains 14 residues. Trimming took 6 bases from V and 1 from J, leaving 12 bases between them. The germline V gene encodes CDR1 SGHRS and CDR2 YFSETQ. The CDR3 loop reads CASTPSTGTDTQYF. CDR3 DNA: TGCGCCAGCACCCCGTCTACCGGCACAGATACGCAGTATTTT.

This chain uses TRBV29-1 with TRBJ1-2; 7 bases fit TRBD1. With 7 bases clipped from V and 1 base from J, the junction kept 6 bases outside the gene matches. The CDR3 has 13 residues. Germline CDR1 reads SQVTM; CDR2 reads ANQGSEA. CDR3 nucleotide sequence: TGCAGCGCGGTGACAGGGAGTAACTATGGCTACACCTTC. It yields the protein CSAVTGSNYGYTF. Full variable domain (remainder filled in from reference TRBV29-1 and TRBJ1-2): SAVISQKPSRDICQRGTSLTIQCQVDSQVTMMFWYRQQPGQSLTLIATANQGSEATYESGFVIDKFPISRPNLTFSTLTVSNMSPEDSSIYLCSAVTGSNYGYTFGSGTRLTVV.

Many counts were recorded for this clone. The rearrangement joins TRBV7-7 to TRBJ2-7; 7 positions agree with TRBD1. The CDR3 is 17 amino acids. Per the germline V gene, CDR1 is SSHAT and CDR2 is FNYEAQ (reference sequence). With V trimmed by 6 bases and J by 3 bases, 17 bases remained unmatched. The CDR3 coding sequence is TGTGCCAGCAGAACGGATAACGGGGACAGATTCAACTACGAGCAGTACTTC. This gives the protein CASRTDNGDRFNYEQYF.

This clone appeared a few times. The V and J genes are TRBV7-2 and TRBJ1-3; D possibly corresponds to TRBD1 (6 bases). Per the germline V gene, CDR1 is SGHTA and CDR2 is FQGNSA. V lost 4 bases and J 1 base, leaving 17 bases between the germline ends. This CDR3 has 17 amino acids. CDR3 DNA sequence: TGTGCCAGCAGCTCGGAGGGGACCAGGGGATCTGGAAACACCATATATTTT. Its translation: CASSSEGTRGSGNTIYF.

This chain connects TRBV11-3 to TRBJ2-1, with 8 bases identical to TRBD2. There are 16 residues in the CDR3. Trimming took 4 bases from V and 8 from J; bases not matched to a gene: 13. The V gene's germline CDR1 is SGHNT and CDR2 YENEEA. Written as DNA, the CDR3 is TGTGCCAGCAGCTCTTCGTGGGGGAGCGGGAGTTATGAGCAGTTCTTC. This encodes CASSSSWGSGSYEQFF.

The chain has TRBV27 and TRBJ2-5, with 10 bases fitting TRBD1. In germline, CDR1 is MNHEY, CDR2 SMNVEV (reference sequence). Trimming took 6 bases from V and 5 from J; bases not matched to a gene: 6. This CDR3 is 14 amino acids long. Here the CDR3 reads CASRGTGVVETQYF. The CDR3, as DNA: TGTGCCAGCAGAGGGACAGGGGTGGTGGAGACCCAGTACTTC.

The chain has TRBV10-3 and TRBJ1-3; 9 nucleotides match TRBD1. The germline V gene encodes CDR1 ENHRY and CDR2 SYGVKD. The CDR3 runs 17 residues. V lost 5 bases and J lost 0; bases outside the gene matches: 8. Here the CDR3 reads CAISYRDRASSGNTIYF. CDR3 DNA: TGTGCCATCAGTTACCGGGACAGGGCGAGCTCTGGAAACACCATATATTTT.

The chain recombines TRBV5-1 with TRBJ2-1; 14 nucleotides align to TRBD2. The CDR3 has 16 amino acids. Germline trimming cut 7 bases from V and 8 bases from J; bases unmatched to any gene: 11. Germline CDR1 reads SGHRS; CDR2 reads YFSETQ. The CDR3 DNA follows: TGCGCCAGCGGCAACCCGACTAGCGGGAGGGTGCATGAGCAGTTCTTC. Amino acids: CASGNPTSGRVHEQFF.

Of note for this clone: In the same sample, other DNA sequences code for this CDR3. The chain combines TRBV5-1 with TRBJ2-1; the D is unclear. Trimming stripped 8 bases from V and 4 bases from J, with 16 bases between. The CDR3 runs 14 residues. Looked up from germline, CDR1 is SGHRS and CDR2 is YFSETQ. The CDR3 is CASSPEPEYNEQFF. The DNA for the CDR3 is TGCGCCAGTAGCCCGGAGCCCGAGTACAATGAGCAGTTCTTC.

This chain connects TRBV11-2 to TRBJ1-1, with D unresolved. V was cut by 0 bases and J by 11 bases, with 10 bases left in between. Looked up from germline, CDR1 is SGHAT and CDR2 is FQNNGV. There are 12 residues in the CDR3. The CDR3, as DNA: TGTGCCAGCAGCTTAGACGAGGGATCCGCTTTCTTT. Amino acid sequence: CASSLDEGSAFF. The whole variable domain, remainder taken from reference TRBV11-2 and TRBJ1-1, is EAGVAQSPRYKIIEKRQSVAFWCNPISGHATLYWYQQILGQGPKLLIQFQNNGVVDDSQLPKDRFSAERLKGVDSTLKIQPAKLEDSAVYLCASSLDEGSAFFGQGTRLTVV.

The chain recombines TRBV15 with TRBJ1-3, with 10 positions matching TRBD1. J lost 4 bases, V lost 5 bases, and 8 bases had no gene match. CDR3 length: 16 residues. CDR1 LNHNV and CDR2 YYDKDF come from the germline V gene (reference sequence). Here the CDR3 reads CATSSRQGARGNTIYF. The CDR3 DNA reads as TGTGCCACCAGCTCCCGACAGGGGGCTAGAGGAAACACCATATATTTT.

This chain links TRBV6-6 with TRBJ2-7, with 10 bases that match TRBD1. This CDR3 has 16 amino acids. The V gene's germline CDR1 is MNHNY and CDR2 SVGAGI (reference sequence). Trimming removed 10 bases from V and 4 bases from J; junction bases left unmatched: 16. This CDR3 reads CATRGSGTGVSYEQYF. CDR3 sequence (DNA): TGTGCCACACGGGGTTCAGGGACAGGGGTCTCTTACGAGCAGTACTTC.

The chain carries TRBV28 and TRBJ2-3, with D unresolved. CDR3 size: 15 residues. V lost 4 bases, J lost 2 bases, and 13 bases lay in between. In germline, CDR1 is MDHEN, CDR2 SYDVKM. CDR3 sequence: CASSSLYVPTDTQYF. DNA for the CDR3: TGTGCCAGCAGTTCCCTCTATGTTCCCACAGATACGCAGTATTTT.